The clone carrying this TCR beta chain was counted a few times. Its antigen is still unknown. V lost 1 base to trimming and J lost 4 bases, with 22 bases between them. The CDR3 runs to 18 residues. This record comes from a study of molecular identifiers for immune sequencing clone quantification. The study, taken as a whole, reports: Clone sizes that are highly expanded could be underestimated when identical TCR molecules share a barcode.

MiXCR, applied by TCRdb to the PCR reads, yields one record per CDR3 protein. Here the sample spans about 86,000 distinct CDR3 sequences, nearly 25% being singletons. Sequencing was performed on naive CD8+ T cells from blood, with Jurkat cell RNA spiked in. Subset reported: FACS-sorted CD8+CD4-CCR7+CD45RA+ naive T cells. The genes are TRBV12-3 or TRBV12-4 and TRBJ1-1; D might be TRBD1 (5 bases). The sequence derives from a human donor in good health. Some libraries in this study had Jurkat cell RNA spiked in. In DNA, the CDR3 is TGTGCCAGCAGTTTAGGGGAGGGGATCTCTGAACTGGTCACTGAAGCTTTCTTT. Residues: CASSLGEGISELVTEAFF.